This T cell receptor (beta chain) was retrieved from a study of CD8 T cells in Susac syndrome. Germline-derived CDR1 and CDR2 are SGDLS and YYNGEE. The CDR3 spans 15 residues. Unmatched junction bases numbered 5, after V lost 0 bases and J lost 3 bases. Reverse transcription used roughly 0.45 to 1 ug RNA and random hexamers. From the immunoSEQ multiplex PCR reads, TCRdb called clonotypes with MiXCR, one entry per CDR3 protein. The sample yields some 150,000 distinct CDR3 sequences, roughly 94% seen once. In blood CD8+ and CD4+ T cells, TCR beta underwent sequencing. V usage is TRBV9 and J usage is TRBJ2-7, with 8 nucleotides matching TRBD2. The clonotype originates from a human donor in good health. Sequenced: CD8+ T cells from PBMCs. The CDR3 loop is CASSVAAGAIYEQYF. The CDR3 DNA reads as TGTGCCAGCAGCGTAGCAGCGGGAGCAATCTACGAGCAGTACTTC. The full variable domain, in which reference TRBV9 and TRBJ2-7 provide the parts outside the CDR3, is DSGVTQTPKHLITATGQRVTLRCSPRSGDLSVYWYQQSLDQGLQFLIQYYNGEERAKGNILERFSAQQFPDLHSELNLSSLELGDSALYFCASSVAAGAIYEQYFGPGTRLTVT.